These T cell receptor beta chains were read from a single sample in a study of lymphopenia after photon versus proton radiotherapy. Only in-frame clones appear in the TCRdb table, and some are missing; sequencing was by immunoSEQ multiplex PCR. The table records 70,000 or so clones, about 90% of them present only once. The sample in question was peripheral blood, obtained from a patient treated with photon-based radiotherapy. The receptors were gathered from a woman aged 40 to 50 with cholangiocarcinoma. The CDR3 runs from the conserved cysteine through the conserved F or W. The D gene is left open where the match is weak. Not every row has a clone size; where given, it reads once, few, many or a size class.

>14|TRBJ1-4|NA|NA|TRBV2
CASSVRAGYEKLFF
TGTGCCAGCAGTGTCCGGGCAGGGTATGAAAAACTGTTTTTT
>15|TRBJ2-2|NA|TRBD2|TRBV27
CASSSAGGPVGELFF
TGTGCCAGCAGTTCCGCGGGAGGGCCTGTCGGGGAGCTGTTTTTT
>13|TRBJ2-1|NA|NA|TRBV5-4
CASSLEDSPRQFF
TGTGCCAGCAGCTTGGAGGACTCCCCCCGGCAGTTCTTC
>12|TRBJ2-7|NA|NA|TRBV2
CASSEYGYEQYF
TGTGCCAGCAGTGAGTACGGGTACGAGCAGTACTTC
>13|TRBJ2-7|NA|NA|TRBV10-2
CASRGEGGYEQYF
TGCGCCAGCAGGGGAGAAGGGGGCTACGAGCAGTACTTC
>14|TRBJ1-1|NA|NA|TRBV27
CASSLSMSYTEAFF
TGTGCCAGCAGTTTATCGATGAGTTACACTGAAGCTTTCTTT
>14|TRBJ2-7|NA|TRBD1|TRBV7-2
CASSSPDRVVEQYF
TGTGCCAGCAGCTCCCCCGACAGGGTGGTCGAGCAGTACTTC
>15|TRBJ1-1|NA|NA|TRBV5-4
CASSLVNRLNTEAFF
TGTGCCAGCAGCTTGGTAAACAGGCTGAACACTGAAGCTTTCTTT
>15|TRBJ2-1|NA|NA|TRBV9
CASSVEGYRYNEQFF
TGTGCCAGCAGCGTAGAGGGATACCGGTACAATGAGCAGTTCTTC
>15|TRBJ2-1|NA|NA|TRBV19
CASTSGGGTYNEQFF
TGTGCCAGTACCTCAGGCGGTGGAACCTACAATGAGCAGTTCTTC
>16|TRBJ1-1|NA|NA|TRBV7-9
CASSSTLQGRWTEAFF
TGTGCCAGCAGCTCAACTTTACAGGGAAGGTGGACTGAAGCTTTCTTT
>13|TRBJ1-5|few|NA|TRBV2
CASGTGRNQPQHF
TGTGCCAGCGGTACAGGCCGGAATCAGCCCCAGCATTTT
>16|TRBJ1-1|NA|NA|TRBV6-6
CASSYSVGGTYTEAFF
TGTGCCAGCAGTTACTCGGTAGGAGGCACTTACACTGAAGCTTTCTTT
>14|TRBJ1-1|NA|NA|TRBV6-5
CASKVGSRGTEAFF
TGTGCCAGCAAGGTGGGTTCGAGGGGCACTGAAGCTTTCTTT
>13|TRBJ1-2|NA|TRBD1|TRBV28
CASSPDRVKGYTF
TGTGCCAGCAGTCCCGACAGGGTTAAAGGGTACACCTTC
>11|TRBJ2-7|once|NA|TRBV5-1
CASSWKYEQYF
TGCGCCAGCAGCTGGAAGTACGAGCAGTACTTC
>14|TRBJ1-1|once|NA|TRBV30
CAWSEGVMRTEAFF
TGTGCCTGGAGTGAAGGGGTAATGAGGACTGAAGCTTTCTTT
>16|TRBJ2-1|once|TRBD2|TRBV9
CASSSKAGVGNNEQFF
TGTGCCAGCAGCTCGAAAGCGGGAGTAGGGAACAATGAGCAGTTCTTC